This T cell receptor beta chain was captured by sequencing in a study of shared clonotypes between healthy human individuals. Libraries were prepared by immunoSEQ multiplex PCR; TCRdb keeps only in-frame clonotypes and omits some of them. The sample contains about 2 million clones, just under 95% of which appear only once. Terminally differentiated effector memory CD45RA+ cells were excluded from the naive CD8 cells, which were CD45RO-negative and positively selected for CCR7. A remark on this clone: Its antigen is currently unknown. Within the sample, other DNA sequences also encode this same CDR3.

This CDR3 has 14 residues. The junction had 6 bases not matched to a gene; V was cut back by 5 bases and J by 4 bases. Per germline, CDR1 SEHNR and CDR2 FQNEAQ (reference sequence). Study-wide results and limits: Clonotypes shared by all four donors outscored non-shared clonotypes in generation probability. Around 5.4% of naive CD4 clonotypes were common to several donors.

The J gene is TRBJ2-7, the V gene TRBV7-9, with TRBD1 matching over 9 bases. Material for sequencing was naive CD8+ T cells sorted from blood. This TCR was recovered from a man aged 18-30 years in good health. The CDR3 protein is CASSPRTGEYEQYF. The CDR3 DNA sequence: TGTGCCAGCAGCCCGAGGACAGGGGAGTACGAGCAGTACTTC.